This section outlines one TCR beta chain sequence together with its context. Its antigen is still unknown. No per-base quality is available; no much larger clone lies one base away. This record belongs to a study of T cell changes during pregnancy in multiple sclerosis (dated 2019 in TCRdb). Background for the entire study: In women with multiple sclerosis, the researchers looked at how the T cell repertoire shifted as pregnancy progressed.

Libraries were constructed by the immunoSEQ multiplex PCR assay. TCRdb carries this immuneACCESS record with in-frame sequences only. Its versions omit some clonotypes, under half of them owing to an unresolved V gene in the studies checked, with the rest unexplained. The sample table records some 85,000 clones; 94% of these occur just once. The top ten constitute about 0.8% of the sample. From a lookup of the germline V gene (reference sequence), CDR1 and CDR2 are MNHEY and SMNVEV. The CDR3 has 15 amino acids, counting the end cysteine and phenylalanine. Only CDR3 DNA remains: 45 bases, in frame from the first base. From V the trimming removes 5 bases and from J it removes 4 bases, while the gene matches leave 9 bases of the junction unaccounted for.

The chain joins TRBV27 to TRBJ2-7, with 9 junctional bases fitting TRBD1. Here the sequenced sample was peripheral blood, taken in the third trimester of pregnancy. This TCR was recovered from a female donor with multiple sclerosis, enrolled in a pregnancy study. The DNA sequence follows: TGTGCCAGCAGTGCGCGCGGGACAGGGCAATACGAGCAGTACTTC. It codes for CASSARGTGQYEQYF.